These 6 T cell receptor beta chains came from one sample sequenced in a study of shared clonotypes between healthy human individuals. The repertoire was sequenced with immunoSEQ multiplex PCR; TCRdb's copy has only in-frame clones and lacks some. The sample includes 900,000 to 1,200,000 clones, about 84% of them seen just once. Sequencing was carried out using memory CD4+ T cells from PBMCs. The sample's subset: CD45RA-negative fraction. Receptors originate from a man between 18 and 35 years old in good health. Some clones in this sample may be carry-over from other donors' samples.

The chain links TRBV10-3 to TRBJ2-6; TRBD1 matches 9 bases. The V segment lost 6 bases and the J segment 2 bases; nucleotides outside the gene matches: 5. This CDR3 region has 16 residues. Germline V gene sequence: CDR1 ENHRY, CDR2 SYGVKD. CDR3 region: CAISRDRDAGANVLTF. The CDR3 nucleotides read TGTGCCATCAGCCGGGACAGGGATGCTGGGGCCAACGTCCTGACTTTC.

The chain combines TRBV27 with TRBJ2-2; 7 bases are shared with TRBD1. The germline CDR1 and CDR2 sequences are MNHEY and SMNVEV (reference sequence). V lost 4 bases and J lost 1; bases outside the gene matches: 3. This CDR3 has 15 residues. The CDR3 region has the DNA TGTGCCAGCAGTTGGGACAGATGGAACACCGGGGAGCTGTTTTTT. It specifies CASSWDRWNTGELFF.

The CDR3 is CASRELAPQNIQYF. The CDR3 DNA reads as TGTGCCAGCAGGGAACTCGCCCCTCAAAACATTCAGTACTTC. The chain recombines TRBV28 with TRBJ2-4; D is ambiguous. The CDR3 is made up of 14 amino acids. The V gene's germline CDR1 is MDHEN and CDR2 SYDVKM. V lost 6 bases to trimming and J lost 5 bases, with 14 bases between them.

The rearrangement links TRBV4-3 to TRBJ2-1; D is unresolved. Trimming took off 3 bases at V and 9 bases at J, with 9 bases between the two ends. Germline loops: CDR1 LGHNA, CDR2 YSLEER. This CDR3 contains 12 residues. The CDR3 nucleotides read TGCGCCAGCAGCCATAGTTTCGGTGAGCAGTTCTTC. This gives the protein CASSHSFGEQFF.

This clone appeared a few times. This chain joins TRBV1 and TRBJ1-2. TRBV1 is deemed a pseudogene. The CDR3 is made up of 12 amino acids. CDR3 amino acids: CTSSQDRGGYTF. The CDR3 DNA reads TGCACCAGCAGCCAAGATCGGGGTGGCTACACCTTC.

The chain uses TRBV18 and TRBJ1-2; 8 bases match TRBD1. The CDR3 is made up of 15 amino acids. V gave up 2 bases and J gave up 2 bases; unmatched junction bases: 4. Germline lookup yields CDR1 KGHSH and CDR2 LQKENI. The DNA of the CDR3 is TGTGCCAGCTCACCAATGCCAGGGGGCAACTATGGCTACACCTTC. Encoded protein: CASSPMPGGNYGYTF.